What follows are 15 T cell receptor beta chains derived from one specimen sequenced in a study of early T cells in non-severe SARS-CoV-2 infection. TCRdb re-derived calls from the 5' RACE reads in MiXCR, one entry per CDR3 protein. The data show some 19,000 distinct CDR3 sequences, over 4% seen once. The sequencing input was whole blood. The receptors shown here come from an adult who was a healthcare worker with PCR-confirmed SARS-CoV-2 infection or an uninfected control (not recorded which).

This clonotype has ten or more counts. This chain links TRBV5-1 with TRBJ2-2, with a weak D call TRBD2 (6 bases). V lost 4 bases to trimming and J lost 4 bases, with 14 bases between them. The germline V gene encodes CDR1 SGHRS and CDR2 YFSETQ. The CDR3 extends over 15 amino acids. CDR3 sequence: CASSGAGSITGELFF. The CDR3 region has the DNA TGCGCCAGCAGCGGGGCGGGGTCCATCACCGGGGAGCTGTTTTTT.

V gene TRBV10-2 combines with J gene TRBJ2-3; D is ambiguous. The CDR3 loop spans 16 amino acids. V gave up 3 bases and J gave up 1 base, with 14 bases separating them. Germline CDR1 WSHSY, CDR2 SAAADI. DNA for the CDR3: TGCGCCAGCAGTGACCCCCGCCGACCCGGCACAGATACGCAGTATTTT. This gives the protein CASSDPRRPGTDTQYF.

This clonotype was observed a handful of times. This chain connects TRBV3-1 to TRBJ1-2; D is ambiguous. CDR3 size: 14 residues. From germline, CDR1 is LGHDT and CDR2 YNNKEL (reference sequence). V dropped 0 bases and J dropped 4 bases, with 9 bases sitting between them. As DNA, the CDR3 is TGTGCCAGCAGCCAAGATCCCAGATTCTATGGCTACACCTTC. Its protein is CASSQDPRFYGYTF.

This clonotype was counted many times. This chain links TRBV2 with TRBJ1-6; no clear D gene. Trimming removed 8 bases from V and 9 bases from J, with 17 bases in between. Germline CDR1 reads SNHLY; CDR2 reads FYNNEI. The CDR3 is 14 amino acids. CDR3 protein: CASDTGPDRSPLHF. Written as DNA, the CDR3 is TGTGCCAGCGACACGGGTCCCGATCGTTCACCCCTCCACTTT.

In this sample, this clonotype is medium-sized (0.01 to 0.1%). The chain couples TRBV20-1 to TRBJ2-2; D may be TRBD1 or TRBD2 (6 bases each). This CDR3 region has 14 residues. In germline, CDR1 is DFQATT, CDR2 SNEGSKA (reference sequence). The V gene lost 3 bases and the J gene lost 3 bases, with 11 bases spanning the gap. CDR3 loop: CSARDYRDTGELFF. CDR3 in DNA: TGCAGTGCTAGGGACTACAGGGACACCGGGGAGCTGTTTTTT.

In this sample, this clonotype turned up a few times. The chain employs TRBV30 and TRBJ2-1; perhaps TRBD2 as D (6 bases). Germline-derived CDR1 and CDR2 are GTSNPN and SVGIG (reference sequence). The CDR3 covers 16 residues. V lost 4 bases and J lost 6, with 22 bases in between. CDR3 loop: CAWTRFGVSGLNEQFF. The CDR3 DNA sequence: TGTGCCTGGACCAGATTCGGGGTGTCGGGACTCAATGAGCAGTTCTTC.

This clonotype is categorized as medium-sized. The V call is TRBV27, the J call TRBJ2-3; possible D gene TRBD2, 5 bases. V was clipped by 5 bases and J by 2 bases, with 14 bases between them. Germline CDR1 and CDR2: MNHEY and SMNVEV (reference sequence). This CDR3 contains 15 residues. For the CDR3, the DNA is TGTGCCAGCAGTACTTACCCGGGGTCCACAGATACGCAGTATTTT. This sequence encodes CASSTYPGSTDTQYF.

This clonotype was counted ten times or more. The chain employs TRBV28 and TRBJ2-7; 8 bases are a match to TRBD1. Trimming at V came to 7 bases and at J to 5 bases, leaving 16 bases not matched to a gene. Germline V gives CDR1 MDHEN, CDR2 SYDVKM. The CDR3 has 16 residues. CDR3 sequence reads: CASTPTWGRGQDEQYF. Here the CDR3 DNA reads TGTGCCAGCACCCCTACGTGGGGCAGGGGGCAGGACGAGCAGTACTTC.

This clonotype ranks as medium-sized. V and J are TRBV12-3 or TRBV12-4 and TRBJ1-1; a weak D match, TRBD1 (6 bases). This CDR3 spans 14 amino acids. Trimming stripped 6 bases from V and 1 base from J, with 12 bases between. The CDR3 is CASSRGQANTEAFF. The CDR3 coding sequence is TGTGCCAGCAGCAGGGGTCAAGCGAACACTGAAGCTTTCTTT.

This clonotype appeared many times. This chain links TRBV6-1 with TRBJ2-7; D unclear. CDR1 MNHNS and CDR2 SASEGT come from the germline V gene. There are 13 residues in the CDR3. Trimming cost V 1 base and J 3 bases, with 7 bases left between them. CDR3 residues: CASSEELIYEQYF. Here the CDR3 DNA reads TGTGCCAGCAGTGAAGAGCTTATCTACGAGCAGTACTTC.

This clonotype was counted between two and nine times. The chain carries TRBV10-3 and TRBJ1-5; D call uncertain. The CDR3 sequence is 16 residues long. V lost 0 bases and J 3 bases, leaving 12 bases between the germline ends. CDR1 and CDR2 (germline): ENHRY, SYGVKD. CDR3 amino acids: CAISESIGRANQPQHF. The CDR3 region has the DNA TGTGCCATCAGTGAGTCAATCGGTCGTGCCAATCAGCCCCAGCATTTT.

This clonotype has a count of ten or more. This chain uses TRBV7-8 with TRBJ2-1; 7 bases agree with TRBD1. The CDR3 covers 11 residues. The ends lost 3 bases at V and 15 bases at J; junction bases unmatched: 5. From germline, CDR1 is SGHVS and CDR2 FQNEAQ. The CDR3 DNA is TGTGCCAGCAGCTTGACAGGGAGTTTGTTCTTC. Amino acid sequence: CASSLTGSLFF.

This clonotype has just one count. This may stem from a read error, because a much larger clone lies one nucleotide away. J is TRBJ1-1 and V is TRBV18; TRBD1 agrees at 9 bases. Germline loops: CDR1 KGHSH, CDR2 LQKENI. The ends lost 8 bases at V and 7 bases at J; junction bases unmatched: 14. This CDR3 comprises 15 residues. CDR3: CASTSFTGTGLEAFF. The CDR3 DNA follows: TGTGCCAGCACATCCTTCACCGGGACAGGGCTTGAAGCTTTCTTT.

The table lists this clonotype with many counts. V gene TRBV4-3 combines with J gene TRBJ1-2; 10 nucleotides agree with TRBD1. The CDR3 has 16 amino acids. J was trimmed by 7 bases and V by 3 bases; bases with no gene match: 11. In germline, CDR1 is LGHNA, CDR2 YSLEER. In DNA, the CDR3 is TGCGCCAGCAGCCAGAAACCGGGACAGGGGAGTTCTGGCTACACCTTC. This translates into CASSQKPGQGSSGYTF.

The V call is TRBV2, the J call TRBJ1-1, with D uncertain. CDR1 and CDR2 (germline): SNHLY, FYNNEI. CDR3 length equals 14 residues. The CDR3 is CASAPALMNTEAFF. The DNA for the CDR3 is TGTGCTAGCGCCCCGGCTTTGATGAACACTGAAGCTTTCTTT.